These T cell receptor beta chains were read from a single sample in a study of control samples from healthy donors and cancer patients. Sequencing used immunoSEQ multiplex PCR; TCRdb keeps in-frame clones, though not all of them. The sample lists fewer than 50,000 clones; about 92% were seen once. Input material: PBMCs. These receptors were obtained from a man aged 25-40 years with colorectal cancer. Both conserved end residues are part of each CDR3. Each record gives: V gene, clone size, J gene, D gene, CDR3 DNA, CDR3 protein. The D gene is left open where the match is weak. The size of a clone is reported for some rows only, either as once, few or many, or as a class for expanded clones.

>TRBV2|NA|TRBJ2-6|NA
TGTGCCAGCAGCCTCCTCAGGAGCTCTGGGGCCAACGTCCTGACTTTC
CASSLLRSSGANVLTF
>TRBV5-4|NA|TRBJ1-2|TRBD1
TGTGCCAGCAGCTTTCCACCGACAGGGGACGTCTATGGCTACACCTTC
CASSFPPTGDVYGYTF
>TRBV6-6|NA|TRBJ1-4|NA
TGTGCCAGCAGTTACACAAGGGTCCCTAATGAAAAACTGTTTTTT
CASSYTRVPNEKLFF
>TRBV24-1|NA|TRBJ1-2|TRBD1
TGTGCCACCAGTGATCCAGTTACAGGGGAGGGCTACACCTTC
CATSDPVTGEGYTF
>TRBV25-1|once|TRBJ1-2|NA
TGTGCCAGCAGTAACCCCGGGAGGGGAGGCTATGGCTACACCTTC
CASSNPGRGGYGYTF
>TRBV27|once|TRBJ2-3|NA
TGTGCCAGCAGTTTGAACAACAGGGCGGATACGCAGTATTTT
CASSLNNRADTQYF
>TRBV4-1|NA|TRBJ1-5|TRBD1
TGCGCCAGCAGCCAGGACTTGACAGGGATGGTTCAGCCCCAGCATTTT
CASSQDLTGMVQPQHF
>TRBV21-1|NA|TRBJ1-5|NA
TGTGCCAGCAGCAAAGGTCGGGAGGGAGGTAGCAATCAGCCCCAGCATTTT
CASSKGREGGSNQPQHF
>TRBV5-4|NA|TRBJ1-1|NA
TGTGCCAGCAGCTTGGCCCAGGGAGCCTGGAACACTGAAGCTTTCTTT
CASSLAQGAWNTEAFF
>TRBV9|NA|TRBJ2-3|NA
TGTGCCAGCAGCGTAGCCGGGACTTCTAGCACAGATACGCAGTATTTT
CASSVAGTSSTDTQYF
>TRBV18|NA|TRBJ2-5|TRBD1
TGTGCCAGCTCACCTCGTACAGGGGGCGCGAAAGAGACCCAGTACTTC
CASSPRTGGAKETQYF
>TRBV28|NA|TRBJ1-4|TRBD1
TGTGCCAGCAGTTTATCGTCAGGGGGCAGTGAAAAACTGTTTTTT
CASSLSSGGSEKLFF
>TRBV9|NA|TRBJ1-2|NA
TGTGCCAGCAGCGTAGATTTAGGAACCTATGGCTACACCTTC
CASSVDLGTYGYTF
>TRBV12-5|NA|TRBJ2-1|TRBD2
TGTGCTAGTGGTTTCGGGTTAGCGGGGAACAATGAGCAGTTCTTC
CASGFGLAGNNEQFF
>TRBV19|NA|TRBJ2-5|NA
TGTGCCAGTAGTATAGCCGGGGATGTGGGTGAGACCCAGTACTTC
CASSIAGDVGETQYF
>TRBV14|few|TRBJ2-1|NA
TGTGCCAGCAGTCCCCTATGGGGTAACAATGAGCAGTTCTTC
CASSPLWGNNEQFF
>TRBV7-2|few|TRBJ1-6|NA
TGTGCCAGCAGCTCGGATTCGGCCCTCCACTTT
CASSSDSALHF
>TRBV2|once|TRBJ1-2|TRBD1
TGTGCCAGCAGTGTCCTAGGGACAGGCTATGGCTACACCTTC
CASSVLGTGYGYTF
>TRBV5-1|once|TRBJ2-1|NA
TGCGCCAGCAGCTCGAGAAGCAGGGCGAGGTCCTGGGATGAGCAGTTCTTC
CASSSRSRARSWDEQFF
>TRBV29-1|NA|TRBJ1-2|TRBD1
TGCAGCGTTGATTCAGGGGGGGTCGTTACCTATGGCTACACCTTC
CSVDSGGVVTYGYTF
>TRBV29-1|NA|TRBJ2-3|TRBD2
TGCAGCGTGGGGGAGGGAGGGGTAGCAGATACGCAGTATTTT
CSVGEGGVADTQYF
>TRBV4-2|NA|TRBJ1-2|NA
TGTGCCAGCAGCCAAGAAGGGGGTGGCGGTATAGGCTACACCTTC
CASSQEGGGGIGYTF
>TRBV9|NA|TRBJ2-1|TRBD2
TGTGCCAGCAGCGTAGCTGCAACTAGCGGGGGGGCCCCCTACAATGAGCAGTTCTTC
CASSVAATSGGAPYNEQFF
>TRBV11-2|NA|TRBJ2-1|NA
TGTGCCAGCAGCTTAGGATCGAGGGGGAAAGGAAATGAGCAGTTCTTC
CASSLGSRGKGNEQFF
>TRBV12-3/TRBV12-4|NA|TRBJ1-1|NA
TGTGCCAGCAGTTTAGGCCAAGTGCAGGCTTTCTTT
CASSLGQVQAFF
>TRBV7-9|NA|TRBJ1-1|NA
TGTGCCAGCACCCCCGCGGGAGGCACTGAAGCTTTCTTT
CASTPAGGTEAFF
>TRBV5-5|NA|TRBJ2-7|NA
TGTGCCAGCAGCTTGAGGAGCGCTGGATTCTCCTACGAGCAGTACTTC
CASSLRSAGFSYEQYF
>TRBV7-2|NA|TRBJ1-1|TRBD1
TGTGCCAGCAGCCCCAACAGGGGGGTCAAGAACACTGAAGCTTTCTTT
CASSPNRGVKNTEAFF
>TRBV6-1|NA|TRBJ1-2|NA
TGTGCCAGCAGTGAGTGGGGGCTCGGAGGATATGGCTACACCTTC
CASSEWGLGGYGYTF
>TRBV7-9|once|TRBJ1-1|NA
TGTGCCAGCAGCTTAGATACAATGACTGAAGCTTTCTTT
CASSLDTMTEAFF
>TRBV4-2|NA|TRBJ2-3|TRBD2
TGTGCCAGCAGCCCCCTTAGCGCTAGCGGGGAGGATACGCAGTATTTT
CASSPLSASGEDTQYF
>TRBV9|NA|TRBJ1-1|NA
TGTGCCAGCAGCCCATCCCTGGGGTTGAGGGCTGAAGCTTTCTTT
CASSPSLGLRAEAFF
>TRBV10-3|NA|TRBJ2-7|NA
TGTGCCATCAGTGAGTCGAGGGCCAGGGCCTACGAGCAGTACTTC
CAISESRARAYEQYF
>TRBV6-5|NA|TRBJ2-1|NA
TGTGCCAGCAGGGCGGGGGCCCCTACTGAGTTCTTC
CASRAGAPTEFF
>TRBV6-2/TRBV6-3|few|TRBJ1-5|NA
TGTGCCAGCAGTTTGAGGGCGGATGGCAATCAGCCCCAGCATTTT
CASSLRADGNQPQHF
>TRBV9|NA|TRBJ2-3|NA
TGTGCCAGCGGTGCTTTTACAGCGGATACGCAGTATTTT
CASGAFTADTQYF
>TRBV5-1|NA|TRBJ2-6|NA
TGCGCCAGCAGCTTGGGGCAGGGAAACTCTGGGGCCAACGTCCTGACTTTC
CASSLGQGNSGANVLTF
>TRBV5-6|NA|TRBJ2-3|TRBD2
TGTGCCAGCAGCTTTCCCTCGGGGGGAACCTTGCGGACGCAGTATTTT
CASSFPSGGTLRTQYF
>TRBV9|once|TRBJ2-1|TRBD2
TGTGCCAGCAGCGTAGAGGTACCGGGACTAGCGGGGGAAACTGAGCAGTTCTTC
CASSVEVPGLAGETEQFF
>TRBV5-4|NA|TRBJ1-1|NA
TGTGCCAGCAGCATCAGGATTTCGAACACTGAAGCTTTCTTT
CASSIRISNTEAFF
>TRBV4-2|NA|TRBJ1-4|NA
TGTGCCAGCAGCCAAGCCAGGGGAGCGGACATTGAAAAACTGTTTTTT
CASSQARGADIEKLFF
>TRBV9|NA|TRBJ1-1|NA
TGTGCCAGCAGCGCGCAGGGCACTGAAGCTTTCTTT
CASSAQGTEAFF
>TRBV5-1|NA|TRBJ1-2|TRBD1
TGCGCCAGCAGCTTGGGACAGGGGTTTGAAAGCTACACCTTC
CASSLGQGFESYTF
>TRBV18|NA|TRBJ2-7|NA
TGTGCCAGCTCACTATCTTCGGGGGCCTACGAGCAGTACTTC
CASSLSSGAYEQYF
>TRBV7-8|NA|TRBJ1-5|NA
TGTGCCAGCAGCCTTTTACCGGGCCCATCTTTGGAGCCCCAGCATTTT
CASSLLPGPSLEPQHF
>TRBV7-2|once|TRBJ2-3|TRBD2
TGTGCCAGCAGCTTAGTGGGGACTAGCGGGGGAAGCACAGATACGCAGTATTTT
CASSLVGTSGGSTDTQYF
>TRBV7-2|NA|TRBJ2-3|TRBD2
TGTGCCAGCAGCCCTGAGGGACTAGCGGGGGGGTCAGATACGCAGTATTTT
CASSPEGLAGGSDTQYF
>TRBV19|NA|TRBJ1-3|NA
TGTGCCAGTAGTATTGGGGCAGGATCCGGAAACACCATATATTTT
CASSIGAGSGNTIYF
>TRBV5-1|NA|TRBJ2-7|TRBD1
TGCGCCAGCAGCATGGGCCGGGACAGGGAGCAGTACTTC
CASSMGRDREQYF
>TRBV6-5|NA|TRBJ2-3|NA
TGTGCCAGCAGTAACCAGGGGCCCCTTCGCGGCACGCAGTATTTT
CASSNQGPLRGTQYF
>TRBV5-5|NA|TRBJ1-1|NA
TGTGCCAGCAGCTTGGATACAGTATACCCCACTGAAGCTTTCTTT
CASSLDTVYPTEAFF
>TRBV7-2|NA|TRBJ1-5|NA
TGTGCCAGCAGCTTCTCTCCCTATAGCAATCAGCCCCAGCATTTT
CASSFSPYSNQPQHF
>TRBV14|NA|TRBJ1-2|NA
TGTGCCAGCAGCCCGTCTCTTTACAGCATAAACTATGGCTACACCTTC
CASSPSLYSINYGYTF